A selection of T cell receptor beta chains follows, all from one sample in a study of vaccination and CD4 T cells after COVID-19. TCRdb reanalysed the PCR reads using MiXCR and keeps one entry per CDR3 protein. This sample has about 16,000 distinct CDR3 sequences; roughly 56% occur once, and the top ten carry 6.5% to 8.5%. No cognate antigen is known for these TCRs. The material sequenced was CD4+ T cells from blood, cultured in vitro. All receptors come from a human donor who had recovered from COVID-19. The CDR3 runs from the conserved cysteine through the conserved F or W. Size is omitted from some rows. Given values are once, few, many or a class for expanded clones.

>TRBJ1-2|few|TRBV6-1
CASRSGPNYGYTF
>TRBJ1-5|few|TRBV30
CAWSVGGRQQPQHF
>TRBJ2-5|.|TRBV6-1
CASRNSGTQYF
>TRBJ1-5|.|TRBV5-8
CASSGRTVYSNQPQHF
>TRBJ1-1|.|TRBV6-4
CASSDTSRGTEAFF
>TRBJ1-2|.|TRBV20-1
CSARDVRGLDGEGYTF
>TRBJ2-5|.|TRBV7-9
CASSPGLAGEETQYF
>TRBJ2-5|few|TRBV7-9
CASGWGLASETQYF
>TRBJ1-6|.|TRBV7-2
CASSPAVWFDNSPLHF
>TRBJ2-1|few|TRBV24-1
CATSDEGDEQFF
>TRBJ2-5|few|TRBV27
CASSLSIGETQYF
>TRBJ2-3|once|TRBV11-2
CASSTGSGVLPQYF
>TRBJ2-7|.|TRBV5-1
CASSYSNRDERYF
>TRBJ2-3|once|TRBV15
CATGTSPMGTQYF
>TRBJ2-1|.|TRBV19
CASSIMAGAGGQGEQFF
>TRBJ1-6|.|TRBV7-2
CASSSQGTANSPLHF
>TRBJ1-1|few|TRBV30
CAWEKKTDLNTEAFF
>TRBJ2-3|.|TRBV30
CAWSTTGGDTQYF
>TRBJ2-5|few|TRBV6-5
CASSFISSKETQYF
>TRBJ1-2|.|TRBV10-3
CAISDRVDYGYTF
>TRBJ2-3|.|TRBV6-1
CAIRDSTDTQYF
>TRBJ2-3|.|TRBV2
CASSRDSGASTDTQYF
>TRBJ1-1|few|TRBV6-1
CASRPVGTGGRAFF
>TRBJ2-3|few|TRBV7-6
CASSPGLAASTDTQYF
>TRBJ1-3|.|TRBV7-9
CASSSDRSSGNTIYF
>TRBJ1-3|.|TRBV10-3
CAISESNFIRGTGNTIYF
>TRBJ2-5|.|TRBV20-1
CSARDRGLLETQYF
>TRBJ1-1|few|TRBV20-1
CSAGTGDTEAFF
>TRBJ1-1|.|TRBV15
CATSRDRANTEAFF
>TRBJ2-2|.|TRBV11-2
CASSFGRLANTGELFF
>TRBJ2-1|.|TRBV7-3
CASSTQQEDEQFF
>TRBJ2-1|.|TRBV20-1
CSARERVLAYNEQFF
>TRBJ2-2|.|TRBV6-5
CASSYSRGPGELFF
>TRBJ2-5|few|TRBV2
CASSDISFQETQYF
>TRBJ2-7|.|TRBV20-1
CSAKTTSYEQYF
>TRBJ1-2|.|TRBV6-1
CASTRNPAIVAVYGYTF
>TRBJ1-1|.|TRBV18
CASSPVGGEAFF
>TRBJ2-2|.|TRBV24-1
CATSLGANTGELFF
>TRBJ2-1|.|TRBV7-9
CASSFLLAGGNEQFF
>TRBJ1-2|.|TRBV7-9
CASSLGHNYGYTF
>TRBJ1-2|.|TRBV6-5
CASSYSGTGIDVYTF
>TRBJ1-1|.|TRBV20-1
CSAQGQGIVSEAFF
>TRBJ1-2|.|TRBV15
CATSLGRGGYTF
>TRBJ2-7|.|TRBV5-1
CASSGWGQGPYEQYF
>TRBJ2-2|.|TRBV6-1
CASKLAGDTGELFF
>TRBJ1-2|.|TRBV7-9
CASSHRTGTGIDYGYTF
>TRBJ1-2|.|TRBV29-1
CSVRTENYGYTF
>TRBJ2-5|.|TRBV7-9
CASSPSGQGLQETQYF
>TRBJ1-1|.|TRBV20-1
CSAGVQTNTEAFF
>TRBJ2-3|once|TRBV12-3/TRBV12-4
CASILHSTDAQYF
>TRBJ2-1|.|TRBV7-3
CASSLTSGGMGEQFF
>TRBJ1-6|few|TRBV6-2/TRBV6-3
CASRPGLSVYNSPLHF
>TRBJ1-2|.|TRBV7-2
CASSSSGDLNYGYTF
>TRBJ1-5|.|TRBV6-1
CASIITGGPSNQPQHF
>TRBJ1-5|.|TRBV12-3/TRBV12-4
CASSLDWGEGSIQPQHF
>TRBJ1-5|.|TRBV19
CASSIRDRVGQPQHF
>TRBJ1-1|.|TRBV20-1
CSANDRVNTEAFF
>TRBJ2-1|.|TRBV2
CASSERLAANEQFF
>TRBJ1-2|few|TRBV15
CATSRGQGYGYTF